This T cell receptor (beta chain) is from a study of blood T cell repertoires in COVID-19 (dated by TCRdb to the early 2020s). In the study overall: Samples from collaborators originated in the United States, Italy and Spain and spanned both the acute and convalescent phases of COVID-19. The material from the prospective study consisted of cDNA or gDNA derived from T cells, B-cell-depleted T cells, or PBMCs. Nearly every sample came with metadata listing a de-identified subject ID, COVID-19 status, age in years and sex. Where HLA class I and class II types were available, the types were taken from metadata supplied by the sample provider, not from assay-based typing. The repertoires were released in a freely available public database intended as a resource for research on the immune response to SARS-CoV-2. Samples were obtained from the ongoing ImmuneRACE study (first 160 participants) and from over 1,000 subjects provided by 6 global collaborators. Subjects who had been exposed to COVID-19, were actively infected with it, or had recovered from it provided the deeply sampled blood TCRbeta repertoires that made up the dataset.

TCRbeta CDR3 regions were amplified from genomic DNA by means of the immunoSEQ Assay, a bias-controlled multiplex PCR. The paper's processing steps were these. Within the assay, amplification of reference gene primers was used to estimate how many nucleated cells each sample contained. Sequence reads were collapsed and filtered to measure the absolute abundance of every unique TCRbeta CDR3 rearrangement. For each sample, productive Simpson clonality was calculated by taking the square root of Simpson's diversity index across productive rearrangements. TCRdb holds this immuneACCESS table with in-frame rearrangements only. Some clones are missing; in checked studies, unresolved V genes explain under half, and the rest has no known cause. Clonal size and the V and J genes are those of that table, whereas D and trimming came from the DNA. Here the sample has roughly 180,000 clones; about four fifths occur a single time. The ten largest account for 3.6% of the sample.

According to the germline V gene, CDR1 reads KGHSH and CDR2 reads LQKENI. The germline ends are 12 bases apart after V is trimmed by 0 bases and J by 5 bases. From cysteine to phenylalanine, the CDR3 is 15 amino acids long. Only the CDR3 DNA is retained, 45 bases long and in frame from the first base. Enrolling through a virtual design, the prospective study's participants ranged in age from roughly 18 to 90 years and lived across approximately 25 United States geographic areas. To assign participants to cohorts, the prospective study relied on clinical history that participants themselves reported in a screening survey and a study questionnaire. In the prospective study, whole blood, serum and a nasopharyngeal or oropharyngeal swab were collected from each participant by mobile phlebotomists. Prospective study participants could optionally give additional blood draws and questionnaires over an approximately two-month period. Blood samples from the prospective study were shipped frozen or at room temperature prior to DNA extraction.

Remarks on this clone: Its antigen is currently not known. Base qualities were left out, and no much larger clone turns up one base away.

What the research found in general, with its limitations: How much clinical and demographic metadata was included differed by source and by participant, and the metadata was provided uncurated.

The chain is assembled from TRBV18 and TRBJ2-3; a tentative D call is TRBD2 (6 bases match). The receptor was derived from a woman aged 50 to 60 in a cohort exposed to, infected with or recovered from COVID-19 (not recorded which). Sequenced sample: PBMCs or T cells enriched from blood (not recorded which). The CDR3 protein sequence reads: CASSPPFGSLDTQYF. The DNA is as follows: TGTGCCAGCTCACCACCTTTCGGGAGTTTAGATACGCAGTATTTT.